This TCR beta chain was captured in a study of CDR3 diversity in severe acne. This clonotype has more than one count but fewer than ten. In TCRdb, the PCR reads were re-called with MiXCR into one record per CDR3 protein. The table records approximately 90,000 distinct CDR3 sequences, under 55% of them present only once. V lost 1 base and J 2 bases, leaving 6 bases between the germline ends. CDR3 size: 14 residues. Germline-derived CDR1 and CDR2 are SGHVS and FQNEAQ. Sequencing used blood. The chain carries TRBV7-8 and TRBJ1-5; D is perhaps TRBD1 (5 bases). The receptor was isolated from a male donor with severe acne vulgaris. This CDR3 is CASSLGGGNQPQHF. The CDR3 DNA reads TGTGCCAGCAGCTTAGGGGGGGGCAATCAGCCCCAGCATTTT.